Shown below are 18 T cell receptor beta chains from a single sample sequenced in a study of T cells in women clearing cervical HPV infection. This table comes from immunoSEQ multiplex PCR, and its TCRdb copy is limited to in-frame clones, with some not included. This sample contains 25,000 to 30,000 clones. The sequenced sample consisted of blood buffy coat. The receptor set was obtained from a woman aged 18 to 75 with a cervical HPV16 infection that either progressed to CIN3+ or cleared (not recorded which).

CDR3 DNA (partial): TGTGCCAGCAGCGATGGGGGGGGACGCTATGGC. This translates into CASSDGGGRYG. The full CDR3 protein reads CASSDGGGRYGYTF. The chain joins TRBV11-3 to TRBJ1-2; weak D call: TRBD1 (5 bases). The read terminates 3 residues ahead of where the CDR3 ends, so the germline J gene completes it. The CDR3 length is 14 residues. V gave up 5 bases and J gave up 4 bases, with 14 bases separating them. Germline V lookup: CDR1 SGHNT, CDR2 YENEEA.

CDR3 bases read: TGTGCCAGCAGCGACAGGGCTGGAAACACC. It codes for CASSDRAGNT. The whole CDR3 is CASSDRAGNTIYF. This chain uses TRBV2 with TRBJ1-3, with 7 bases fitting TRBD1. The read ends 3 residues shy of where the CDR3 ends; the end is completed using the germline J gene. V shed 6 bases and J 2 bases; nucleotides not matched to a gene: 1. The CDR3 is 13 amino acids. Germline V gene data show CDR1 as SNHLY and CDR2 as FYNNEI.

As concerns this clone: Read coverage stops 3 residues before the CDR3 terminus; the germline J gene supplies the remainder. J is TRBJ1-2 and V is TRBV10-2; 9 bases are shared with TRBD1. The CDR3 loop spans 13 amino acids. The ends lost 2 bases at V and 6 bases at J; junction bases unmatched: 1. Per germline, CDR1 WSHSY and CDR2 SAAADI. The chain's CDR3 is CASSEGQGNGYTF. Partial CDR3 DNA: TGCGCCAGCAGTGAGGGACAGGGGAATGGC.

About this clone: The read falls 3 residues short of the CDR3 end, and the missing part is taken from the germline J gene. The gene calls are TRBV19 and TRBJ2-1; a possible D gene is TRBD1 (5 bases). CDR3 size: 15 residues. Germline V gives CDR1 LNHDA, CDR2 SQIVND (reference sequence). V lost 5 bases and J lost 6, with 17 bases in between. The CDR3 bases that were read are TGTGCCAGTAGTGCAAGGGGAAGGGCCGGCAATGAG. This codes for CASSARGRAGNE. The full-length CDR3 reads as CASSARGRAGNEQFF.

Concerning this clone itself: The CDR3 end is not reached by the read, which stops 3 residues before it; the germline J gene fills it in. The rearrangement links TRBV20-1 to TRBJ2-1, with TRBD1 identical over 9 bases. J gave up 1 base and V 2 bases, and 6 bases lay outside the gene matches. This CDR3 has 16 amino acids. Germline V gene lookup returns CDR1 DFQATT and CDR2 SNEGSKA (reference sequence). The DNA read from the CDR3 is TGCAGTGCTAGACAACAGGGGGCCCTTTCCTACAATGAG. This sequence encodes CSARQQGALSYNE. The complete CDR3 sequence is CSARQQGALSYNEQFF.

As to this clone: The observed sequence ends 3 residues before the CDR3 terminus, with the missing tail filled in from the germline J gene. The chain uses TRBV14 and TRBJ2-7; 9 positions agree with TRBD2. Germline CDR1 SGHDN, CDR2 FVKESK. Trimming took 4 bases from V and 0 from J; bases not matched to a gene: 1. The CDR3 spans 14 residues. Partial CDR3 DNA: TGTGCCAGCAGCCCACTAGCGGGCTCCTACGAG. Residues: CASSPLAGSYE. The entire CDR3 protein reads CASSPLAGSYEQYF.

With respect to this clone: The sequenced fragment ends 3 residues before the CDR3 boundary, so the rest is inferred from the germline J gene. The chain combines TRBV4-2 with TRBJ1-2; weak D call: TRBD1 (5 bases). The CDR3 extends over 12 amino acids. The germline V gene encodes CDR1 LGHNA and CDR2 YNFKEQ. V was trimmed by 5 bases and J by 1 base, leaving 5 bases between them. This chain's CDR3 is CASSDSNYGYTF. CDR3 DNA (partial): TGTGCCAGCAGCGACAGTAACTATGGC.

In the case of this clone: The read terminates 3 residues ahead of where the CDR3 ends, so the germline J gene completes it. The chain couples TRBV6-2 or TRBV6-3 to TRBJ2-3, with D perhaps matching TRBD2 (5 bases). CDR3 length: 12 amino acids. Germline CDR1 and CDR2: MNHEY and SVGEGT. The part of the CDR3 DNA that was read is TGTGCCAGCAGTTACGAGACTAAGCCG. This codes for CASSYETKP. The CDR3 in its entirety is CASSYETKPQYF.

A word on this clone: The read ends 3 residues early relative to the CDR3; the germline J gene fills the gap. The chain has TRBV7-3 and TRBJ2-3; the D gene is possibly TRBD2 (6 bases). The CDR3 runs to 15 residues. Germline-derived CDR1 and CDR2 are SGHTA and FQGTGA. The CDR3 here is CASSSTGTERETQYF. The CDR3 bases that were read are TGTGCCAGCAGCTCCACCGGGACTGAGAGAGAGACG. The full variable domain, in which reference TRBV7-3 and TRBJ2-3 provide the parts outside the CDR3, is GAGVSQTPSNKVTEKGKYVELRCDPISGHTALYWYRQSLGQGPEFLIYFQGTGAADDSGLPNDRFFAVRPEGSVSTLKIQRTERGDSAVYLCASSSTGTERETQYFGPGTRLTVL.

Concerning this clone itself: The read is 3 residues too short to cover the CDR3 end, so that end is filled in from the germline J gene. The V call is TRBV7-9, the J call TRBJ1-1; 8 nucleotides align to TRBD1. Per germline, CDR1 SEHNR and CDR2 FQNEAQ (reference sequence). Trimming took 5 bases from V and 3 from J; bases not matched to a gene: 5. This CDR3 contains 14 residues. CDR3 region: CASSRAGGYTEAFF. Incomplete CDR3 DNA: TGTGCCAGCAGCAGGGCAGGGGGCTACACTGAA.

In regard to this clone: The read ends 3 residues early relative to the CDR3; the germline J gene fills the gap. The V call is TRBV30, the J call TRBJ1-4; D is unresolved. Germline V gene sequence: CDR1 GTSNPN, CDR2 SVGIG (reference sequence). This CDR3 has 13 residues. Trimming took 5 bases from V and 7 from J, leaving 14 bases between them. The CDR3 DNA, read in part, is TGTGCCTGGGGCAGCGGTCTTAGTGAAAAA. Encoded protein: CAWGSGLSEK. Given in full, the CDR3 is CAWGSGLSEKLFF.

In regard to this clone: The CDR3 end falls 3 residues outside the read, so it is completed with the germline J gene. The chain uses TRBV18 and TRBJ1-2; D not certain. CDR3 length: 14 amino acids. From germline, CDR1 is KGHSH and CDR2 LQKENI. V dropped 2 bases and J dropped 3 bases, with 10 bases sitting between them. CDR3 DNA, as far as it was read: TGTGCCAGCTCACCATTACAGCAAGACTATGGC. Its protein product is CASSPLQQDYG. The full CDR3 protein is CASSPLQQDYGYTF. The variable domain in full, completed from reference TRBV18 and TRBJ1-2, reads NAGVMQNPRHLVRRRGQEARLRCSPMKGHSHVYWYRQLPEEGLKFMVYLQKENIIDESGMPKERFSAEFPKEGPSILRIQQVVRGDSAAYFCASSPLQQDYGYTFGSGTRLTVV.

In regard to this clone: The read comes to an end 3 residues before the CDR3 does, leaving the germline J gene to fill in the end. The chain uses TRBV27 and TRBJ1-2; D is unresolved. The CDR3 contains 13 residues. Germline loops: CDR1 MNHEY, CDR2 SMNVEV (reference sequence). Trimming took 3 bases from V and 5 from J, leaving 10 bases between them. The CDR3 bases that were read are TGTGCCAGCAGTTTCAATCAGGAATATGGC. It yields the protein CASSFNQEYG. The full CDR3 is CASSFNQEYGYTF.

About this clone itself: From the germline J gene comes the end of the CDR3, since the read stops 3 residues before it. The V call is TRBV7-2, the J call TRBJ2-7, with 8 bases fitting TRBD1. CDR1 and CDR2 from the germline V gene are SGHTA and FQGNSA. The CDR3 is 14 residues long. V dropped 1 base and J dropped 2; count of bases not matched to a gene: 1. The covered CDR3 bases are TGTGCCAGCAGCTTAGGGACAGGGACCTACGAG. It encodes CASSLGTGTYE. The whole CDR3 sequence reads CASSLGTGTYEQYF.

On this clone: The read finishes 3 residues shy of the CDR3 end, and the germline J gene is used to complete it. The chain recombines TRBV2 with TRBJ1-1; TRBD1 matches 9 bases. CDR1 is SNHLY and CDR2 is FYNNEI in the germline V gene. The CDR3 runs 13 residues. The part of the CDR3 DNA that was read is TGTGCCAGCAGTTACGGACAGGGGACCGAA. As protein: CASSYGQGTE. The full CDR3 sequence reads CASSYGQGTEAFF.

This clone ranks as medium-sized in terms of frequency. Coverage ceases 3 residues before the CDR3 finishes, and the germline J gene fills in the end. The J gene is TRBJ2-5, the V gene TRBV29-1, with 8 bases that match TRBD1. CDR3 size: 13 residues. Germline trimming cut 6 bases from V and 2 bases from J; bases unmatched to any gene: 5. Germline CDR1 is SQVTM and CDR2 is ANQGSEA. The DNA read from the CDR3 is TGCAGCGTCCAGACAGGGGCACAAGAGACC. Its protein product is CSVQTGAQET. The whole CDR3 sequence is CSVQTGAQETQYF. The complete variable domain, with remaining parts taken from reference TRBV29-1 and TRBJ2-5, reads SAVISQKPSRDICQRGTSLTIQCQVDSQVTMMFWYRQQPGQSLTLIATANQGSEATYESGFVIDKFPISRPNLTFSTLTVSNMSPEDSSIYLCSVQTGAQETQYFGPGTRLLVL.

Notes on this clone: The read is 3 residues too short to cover the CDR3 end, so that end is filled in from the germline J gene. V is TRBV20-1 and J is TRBJ2-3; a possible D gene is TRBD2 (5 bases). The CDR3 is 13 residues long. Per the germline V gene, CDR1 is DFQATT and CDR2 is SNEGSKA (reference sequence). The covered CDR3 bases are TGCAGTGCTAGATACCCGCCAACGGGGACG. Translation gives CSARYPPTGT. The whole CDR3 sequence is CSARYPPTGTQYF.

Partial CDR3 DNA: TGTGCCAGCAGTAATGCCGGGACACCCCGCCAGCCC. Translated, it gives CASSNAGTPRQP. The whole CDR3 sequence is CASSNAGTPRQPQHF. This sequence joins TRBV6-2 or TRBV6-3 and TRBJ1-5; D perhaps matches TRBD1 (6 bases). The read is 3 residues too short to cover the CDR3 end, so that end is filled in from the germline J gene. Germline V gene data show CDR1 as MNHEY and CDR2 as SVGEGT. V lost 5 bases to trimming and J lost 7 bases, with 18 bases between them. This CDR3 region has 15 residues.